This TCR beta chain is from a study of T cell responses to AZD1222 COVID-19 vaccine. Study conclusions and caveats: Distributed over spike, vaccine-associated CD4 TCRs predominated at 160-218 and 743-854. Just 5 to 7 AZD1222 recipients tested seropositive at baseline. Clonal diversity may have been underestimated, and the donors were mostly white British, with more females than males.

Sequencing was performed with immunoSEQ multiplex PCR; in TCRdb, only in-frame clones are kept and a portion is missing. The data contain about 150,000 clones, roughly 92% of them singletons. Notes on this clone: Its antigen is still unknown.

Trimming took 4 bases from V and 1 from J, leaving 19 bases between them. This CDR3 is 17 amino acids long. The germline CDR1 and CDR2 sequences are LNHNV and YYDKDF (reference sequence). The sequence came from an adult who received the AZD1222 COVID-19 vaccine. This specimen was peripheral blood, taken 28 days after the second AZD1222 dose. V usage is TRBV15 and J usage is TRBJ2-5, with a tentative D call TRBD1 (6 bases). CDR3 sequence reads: CATSTELSTGSQETQYF. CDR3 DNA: TGTGCCACCAGCACAGAGCTTAGTACAGGGAGCCAAGAGACCCAGTACTTC.